This T cell receptor (beta chain) was recovered during a study of blood T cell repertoires in COVID-19. CDR1 is SGHTA and CDR2 is FQGNSA in the germline V gene. There are 15 residues in the CDR3. V gave up 5 bases and J gave up 5 bases; unmatched junction bases: 11. In the original workflow: Reference gene primer amplification gave estimated nucleated cell counts. This table comes from immunoSEQ multiplex PCR, and its TCRdb copy is limited to in-frame clones, with some not included. V and J calls and clone size are given by that table; D and trimming were obtained from the DNA. The top ten clones hold roughly 6.7% of a sample with 250,000 or so clones, 80% to 90% of them seen once. People in the exposed group encountered a COVID-19 case within 2 weeks before entering the study.

This chain connects TRBV7-2 to TRBJ1-2; 7 bases agree with TRBD1. What was sequenced was PBMCs or T cells enriched from blood (not recorded which). The sequence was collected from a woman aged 45-65 years who had been exposed to COVID-19. The CDR3 DNA is TGTGCCAGCAGCGGGGGTGGGGACAGAAGGTATGGCTACACCTTC. Translated: CASSGGGDRRYGYTF.